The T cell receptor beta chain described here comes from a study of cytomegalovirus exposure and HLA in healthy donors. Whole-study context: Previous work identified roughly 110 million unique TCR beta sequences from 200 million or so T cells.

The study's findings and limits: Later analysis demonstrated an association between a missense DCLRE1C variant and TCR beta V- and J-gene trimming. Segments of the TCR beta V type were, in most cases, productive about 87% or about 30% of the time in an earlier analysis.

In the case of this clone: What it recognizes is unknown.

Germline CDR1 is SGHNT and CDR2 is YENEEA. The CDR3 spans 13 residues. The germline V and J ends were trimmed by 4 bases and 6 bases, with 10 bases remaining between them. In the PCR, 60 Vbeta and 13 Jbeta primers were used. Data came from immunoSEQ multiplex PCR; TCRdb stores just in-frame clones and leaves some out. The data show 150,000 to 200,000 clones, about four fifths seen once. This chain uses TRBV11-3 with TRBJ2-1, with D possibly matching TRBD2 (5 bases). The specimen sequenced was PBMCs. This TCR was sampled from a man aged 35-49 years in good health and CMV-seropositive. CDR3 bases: TGTGCCAGCAGCTCCGGACTGGCCAATGAGCAGTTCTTC. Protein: CASSSGLANEQFF.